These 18 T cell receptor beta chains share one sample of origin, sequenced in a study of preoperative IRX-2 immunotherapy in early breast cancer. Generated by immunoSEQ multiplex PCR, the TCRdb table keeps only in-frame clones and is missing some. The table shows 60,000 or so clones, with approximately 95% occurring only once. The treatment was: preoperative locoregional IRX-2 cytokine immunotherapy. This material was acquired from a patient treated with IRX-2 immunotherapy. The receptor set was obtained from a human donor with breast cancer.

V gene TRBV6-5 combines with J gene TRBJ1-5; no clear D. Germline V gene lookup returns CDR1 MNHEY and CDR2 SVGAGI. V was shortened by 2 bases and J by 0 bases, with 2 bases between the two germline ends. This CDR3 region has 13 residues. This chain's CDR3 is CASSYGSNQPQHF. CDR3 in DNA: TGTGCCAGCAGTTACGGTAGCAATCAGCCCCAGCATTTT.

This chain joins TRBV5-8 and TRBJ2-5; 7 bases map to TRBD2. Unmatched junction bases numbered 8, after V lost 2 bases and J lost 1 base. The CDR3 has 16 amino acids. Germline loops: CDR1 SGHTS, CDR2 YDEGEE. The CDR3 reads CASSFGEGNLQETQYF. Written as DNA, the CDR3 is TGTGCCAGCAGCTTCGGGGAGGGAAACCTCCAAGAGACCCAGTACTTC.

This clone was recorded once. The rearrangement uses TRBV18 and TRBJ1-2; 7 bases match TRBD1. V gave up 2 bases and J gave up 4 bases; unmatched junction bases: 10. Germline V lookup: CDR1 KGHSH, CDR2 LQKENI. The CDR3 contains 16 residues. The DNA for the CDR3 is TGTGCCAGCTCACCAGAGATGCCAGGGGGTGGCTATGGCTACACCTTC. Translated: CASSPEMPGGGYGYTF. Supplemented by reference TRBV18 and TRBJ1-2, the full variable domain reads NAGVMQNPRHLVRRRGQEARLRCSPMKGHSHVYWYRQLPEEGLKFMVYLQKENIIDESGMPKERFSAEFPKEGPSILRIQQVVRGDSAAYFCASSPEMPGGGYGYTFGSGTRLTVV.

The chain couples TRBV18 to TRBJ2-3; a possible D gene is TRBD2 (7 bases). Trimming left V 0 bases short and J 6 bases short, with 10 bases between. The CDR3 has 14 residues. Germline V lookup: CDR1 KGHSH, CDR2 LQKENI. The CDR3 here is CASSPPGGPDTQYF. CDR3 DNA sequence: TGTGCCAGCTCACCACCCGGGGGGCCTGATACGCAGTATTTT.

V and J are TRBV29-1 and TRBJ2-7; 8 nucleotides align to TRBD2. Germline loops: CDR1 SQVTM, CDR2 ANQGSEA. Trimming at V came to 0 bases and at J to 0 bases, leaving 4 bases not matched to a gene. This CDR3 spans 15 amino acids. CDR3 amino acids: CSVEDVREDSYEQYF. CDR3 nucleotide sequence: TGCAGCGTTGAAGATGTGCGGGAGGACTCCTACGAGCAGTACTTC.

The chain links TRBV28 to TRBJ2-3; TRBD2 aligns across 14 bases. This CDR3 spans 18 amino acids. J lost 1 base, V lost 1 base, and 4 bases had no gene match. Germline V gene data show CDR1 as MDHEN and CDR2 as SYDVKM. In nucleotides, the CDR3 is TGTGCCAGCAGTTTATTCGGGACTAGCGGGAGTGGCACAGATACGCAGTATTTT. It specifies CASSLFGTSGSGTDTQYF.

The CDR3 DNA reads as TGTGCCAGCAGCGAAAGTAGCGGACAATCCTACGAGCAGTACTTC. The encoded protein is CASSESSGQSYEQYF. The chain couples TRBV9 to TRBJ2-7, with D perhaps matching TRBD2 (6 bases). CDR3 length: 15 amino acids. The germline V and J ends were trimmed by 3 bases and 1 base, with 14 bases remaining between them. The germline V gene has CDR1 SGDLS and CDR2 YYNGEE.

The CDR3 bases are TGTGCCAGCAGCTTGAGAGTTAGGGCGACTGAAGCTTTCTTT. Amino acid sequence: CASSLRVRATEAFF. V usage is TRBV7-8 and J usage is TRBJ1-1; unclear D gene. CDR1 and CDR2 from the germline V gene are SGHVS and FQNEAQ. Trimming removed 3 bases at V and 5 bases at J, with 13 bases between. The CDR3 extends over 14 amino acids.

This chain connects TRBV2 to TRBJ1-2; possible D gene TRBD1, 6 bases. CDR1 SNHLY and CDR2 FYNNEI come from the germline V gene. Trimming shortened V by 7 bases and J by 3 bases, and 18 bases separated the two germline ends. CDR3 length equals 15 residues. In DNA form, the CDR3 reads TGTGCCAGCAATCACGGGGGGGCAATTCACTATGGCTACACCTTC. Translating gives CASNHGGAIHYGYTF.

The V and J genes are TRBV5-5 and TRBJ2-7, with 10 nucleotides matching TRBD1. The germline V gene encodes CDR1 SGHKS and CDR2 YYEKEE (reference sequence). This CDR3 is 16 amino acids long. Trimming cost V 0 bases and J 2 bases; bases outside gene matches: 5. The CDR3 spells CASSLEGTGVPYEQYF. For the CDR3, the DNA is TGTGCCAGCAGCTTGGAAGGGACAGGGGTCCCCTACGAGCAGTACTTC.

The chain is built from TRBV4-2 and TRBJ2-1; D is unresolved. Germline V lookup: CDR1 LGHNA, CDR2 YNFKEQ. The CDR3 loop spans 18 amino acids. V was clipped by 2 bases and J by 0 bases, with 17 bases between them. For the CDR3, the DNA is TGTGCCAGCAGCCAATTTTTGTCTGGCGAGAGCTCCTACAATGAGCAGTTCTTC. It yields the protein CASSQFLSGESSYNEQFF.

The DNA for the CDR3 is TGTGCCAGCAGTTCCTGGACTAGCGGGCACGAGACCCAGTACTTC. It encodes CASSSWTSGHETQYF. The chain combines TRBV27 with TRBJ2-5, with TRBD2 matching over 11 bases. Per germline, CDR1 MNHEY and CDR2 SMNVEV (reference sequence). Losses at the gene ends were 4 bases for V and 5 bases for J; bases not matched to a gene: 6. The CDR3 extends over 15 amino acids.

The V gene is TRBV5-1, the J gene TRBJ2-1, with D possibly matching TRBD2 (5 bases). The V gene's germline CDR1 is SGHRS and CDR2 YFSETQ. The CDR3 has 15 residues. The ends were cut back, 1 base at V and 2 bases at J, with 10 bases in the middle. CDR3 sequence: CASSLISGAYNEQFF. The CDR3 DNA is TGCGCCAGCAGCTTGATTTCCGGGGCCTACAATGAGCAGTTCTTC.

This clone was seen only once. The rearrangement joins TRBV11-2 to TRBJ2-2, with TRBD2 as a possible D gene (5 bases). The CDR3 length is 15 residues. Trimming removed 2 bases from V and 0 bases from J, with 7 bases in between. Per the germline V gene, CDR1 is SGHAT and CDR2 is FQNNGV. The CDR3 is CASSLRGTNTGELFF. The CDR3 bases are TGTGCCAGCAGCTTAAGAGGGACGAACACCGGGGAGCTGTTTTTT.

The chain uses TRBV25-1 and TRBJ2-1; no clear D gene. The CDR3 runs 15 residues. The V end was cut by 3 bases, the J end by 0 bases, with 9 bases between. The germline gives CDR1 MGHDK, CDR2 SYGVNS. The CDR3 region is CASSDRRSSYNEQFF. The DNA of the CDR3 is TGTGCCAGCAGTGACCGTAGGTCCTCCTACAATGAGCAGTTCTTC.

The V call is TRBV30, the J call TRBJ2-5; a possible D gene is TRBD2 (6 bases). V lost 3 bases to trimming and J lost 5 bases, with 13 bases between them. This CDR3 is 13 amino acids long. CDR1 is GTSNPN and CDR2 is SVGIG in the germline V gene (reference sequence). CDR3 bases: TGTGCCTGGAGACAACCAGGGAGGGAGACCCAGTACTTC. Translation gives CAWRQPGRETQYF.

This rearrangement joins TRBV9 to TRBJ2-2; no clear D. With 0 bases removed from V and 0 bases from J, the gap between germline ends came to 9 bases. Germline V gives CDR1 SGDLS, CDR2 YYNGEE. This CDR3 is 16 amino acids long. CDR3 region: CASSVAGGTNTGELFF. The CDR3 region has the DNA TGTGCCAGCAGCGTAGCGGGCGGAACGAACACCGGGGAGCTGTTTTTT. The full variable domain, completed using reference TRBV9 and TRBJ2-2, is DSGVTQTPKHLITATGQRVTLRCSPRSGDLSVYWYQQSLDQGLQFLIQYYNGEERAKGNILERFSAQQFPDLHSELNLSSLELGDSALYFCASSVAGGTNTGELFFGEGSRLTVL.

The chain couples TRBV18 to TRBJ2-1; the match to TRBD2 covers 12 bases. Trimming at V came to 5 bases and at J to 9 bases, leaving 8 bases not matched to a gene. Germline CDR1 KGHSH, CDR2 LQKENI. The CDR3 runs 15 residues. In DNA, the CDR3 is TGTGCCAGCTCAGCCGGACTAGCGGGATGGGGTGAGCAGTTCTTC. Residues: CASSAGLAGWGEQFF.